The following is a T cell receptor beta chain sequence with its context. This sample was included in a study of T cell responses to AZD1222 COVID-19 vaccine. Study at large: Second-dose groups at about 4 or about 12 weeks were pooled.

Sequencing was performed with immunoSEQ multiplex PCR; in TCRdb, only in-frame clones are kept and a portion is missing. Of 75,000 to 95,000 clones detected, 88% appear once; the ten largest clones hold about a tenth. Trimming removed 4 bases from V and 7 bases from J, with 15 bases in between. There are 14 residues in the CDR3. Germline assignment: CDR1 SGHTA and CDR2 FQGNSA. The rearrangement uses TRBV7-2 and TRBJ2-3; the D gene could be TRBD1 or TRBD2 (6 bases each). Sequenced here: peripheral blood, sampled on day 0 of AZD1222 vaccination. The source is an adult in good health. CDR3 loop: CASSSRGDTYTQYF. CDR3 DNA: TGTGCCAGCAGCTCGAGGGGGGACACTTATACGCAGTATTTT.